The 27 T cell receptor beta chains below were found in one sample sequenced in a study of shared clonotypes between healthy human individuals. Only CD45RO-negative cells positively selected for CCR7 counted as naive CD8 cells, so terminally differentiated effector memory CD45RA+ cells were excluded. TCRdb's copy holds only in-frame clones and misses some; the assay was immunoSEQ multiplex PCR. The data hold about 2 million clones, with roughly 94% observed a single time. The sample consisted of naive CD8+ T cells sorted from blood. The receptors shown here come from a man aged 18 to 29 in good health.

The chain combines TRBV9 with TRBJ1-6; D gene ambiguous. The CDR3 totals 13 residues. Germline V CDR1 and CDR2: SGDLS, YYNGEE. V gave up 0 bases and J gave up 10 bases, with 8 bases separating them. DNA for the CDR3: TGTGCCAGCAGCGTAGCCCCGGGGTCACCCCTCCACTTT. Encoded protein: CASSVAPGSPLHF.

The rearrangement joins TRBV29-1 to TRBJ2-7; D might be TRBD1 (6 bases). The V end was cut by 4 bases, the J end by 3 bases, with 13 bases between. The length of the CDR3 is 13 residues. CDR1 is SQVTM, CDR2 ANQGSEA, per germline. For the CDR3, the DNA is TGCAGCGTTGTGGGGGCCTGGGGCTACGAGCAGTACTTC. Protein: CSVVGAWGYEQYF.

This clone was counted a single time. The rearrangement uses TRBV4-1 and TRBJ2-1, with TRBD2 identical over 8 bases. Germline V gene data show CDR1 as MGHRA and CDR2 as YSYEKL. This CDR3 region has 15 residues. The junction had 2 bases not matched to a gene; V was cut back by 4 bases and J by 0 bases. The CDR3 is CASSLAGSSYNEQFF. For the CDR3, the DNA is TGCGCCAGCAGCCTAGCGGGAAGCTCCTACAATGAGCAGTTCTTC.

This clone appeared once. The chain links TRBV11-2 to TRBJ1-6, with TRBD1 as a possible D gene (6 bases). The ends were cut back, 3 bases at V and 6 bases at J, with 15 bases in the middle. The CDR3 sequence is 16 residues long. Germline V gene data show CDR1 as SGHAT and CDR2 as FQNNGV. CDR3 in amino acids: CASSFRGSLTNSPLHF. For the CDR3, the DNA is TGTGCCAGCAGCTTTAGGGGGTCGCTGACTAATTCACCCCTCCACTTT.

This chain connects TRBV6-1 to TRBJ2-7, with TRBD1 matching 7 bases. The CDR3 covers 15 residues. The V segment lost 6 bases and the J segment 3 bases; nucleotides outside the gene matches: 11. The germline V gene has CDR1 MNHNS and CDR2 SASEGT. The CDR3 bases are TGTGCCAGCAGCCCAGATGAGACAGGGTTCTACGAGCAGTACTTC. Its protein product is CASSPDETGFYEQYF.

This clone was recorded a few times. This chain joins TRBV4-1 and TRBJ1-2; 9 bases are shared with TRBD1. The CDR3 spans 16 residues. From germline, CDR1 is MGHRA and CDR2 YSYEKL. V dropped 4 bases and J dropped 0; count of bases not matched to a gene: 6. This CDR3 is CASSLSGTGSNYGYTF. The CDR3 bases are TGCGCCAGCAGCCTTTCCGGGACAGGGTCTAACTATGGCTACACCTTC.

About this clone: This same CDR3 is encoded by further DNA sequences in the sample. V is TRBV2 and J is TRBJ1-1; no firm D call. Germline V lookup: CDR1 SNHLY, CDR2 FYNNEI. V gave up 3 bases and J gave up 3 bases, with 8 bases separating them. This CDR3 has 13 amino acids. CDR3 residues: CASSDGRHTEAFF. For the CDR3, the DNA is TGTGCCAGCAGTGATGGCAGGCACACTGAAGCTTTCTTT.

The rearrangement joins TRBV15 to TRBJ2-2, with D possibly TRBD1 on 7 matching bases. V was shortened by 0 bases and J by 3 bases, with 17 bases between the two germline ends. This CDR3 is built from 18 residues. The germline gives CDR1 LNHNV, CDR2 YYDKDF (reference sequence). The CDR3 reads CATSREGGGGFDTGELFF. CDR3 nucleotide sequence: TGTGCCACCAGCAGAGAAGGAGGGGGCGGATTCGACACCGGGGAGCTGTTTTTT.

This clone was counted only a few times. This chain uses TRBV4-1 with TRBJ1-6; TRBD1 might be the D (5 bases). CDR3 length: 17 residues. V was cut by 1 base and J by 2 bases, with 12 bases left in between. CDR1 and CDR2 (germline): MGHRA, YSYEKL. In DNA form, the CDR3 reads TGCGCCAGCAGCCAAGGGGGGATGGAAGCCTATAATTCACCCCTCCACTTT. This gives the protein CASSQGGMEAYNSPLHF.

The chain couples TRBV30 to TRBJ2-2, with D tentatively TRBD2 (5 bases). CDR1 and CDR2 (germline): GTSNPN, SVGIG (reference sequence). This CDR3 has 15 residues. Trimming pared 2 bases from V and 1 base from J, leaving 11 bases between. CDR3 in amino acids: CAWSIIGGNTGELFF. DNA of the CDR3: TGTGCCTGGAGTATAATAGGAGGGAACACCGGGGAGCTGTTTTTT.

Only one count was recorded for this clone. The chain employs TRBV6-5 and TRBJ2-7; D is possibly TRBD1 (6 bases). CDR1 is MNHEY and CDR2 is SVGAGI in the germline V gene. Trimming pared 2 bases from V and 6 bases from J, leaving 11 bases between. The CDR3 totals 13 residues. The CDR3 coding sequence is TGTGCCAGCAGTTACGGGACAATTTCCGAGCAGTACTTC. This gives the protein CASSYGTISEQYF.

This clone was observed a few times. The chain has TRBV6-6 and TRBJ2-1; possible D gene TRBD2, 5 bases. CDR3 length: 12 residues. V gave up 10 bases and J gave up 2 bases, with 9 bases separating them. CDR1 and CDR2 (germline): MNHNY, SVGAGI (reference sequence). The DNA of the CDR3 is TGTGCCACTGCGAGGGCCTACAATGAGCAGTTCTTC. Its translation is CATARAYNEQFF.

CDR3 in amino acids: CASSSGTYYGYTF. DNA for the CDR3: TGTGCCAGCAGTTCCGGGACGTACTATGGCTACACCTTC. The chain recombines TRBV28 with TRBJ1-2; a weak D match, TRBD1 (5 bases). V lost 4 bases to trimming and J lost 3 bases, with 9 bases between them. Germline CDR1 is MDHEN and CDR2 is SYDVKM. This CDR3 spans 13 amino acids.

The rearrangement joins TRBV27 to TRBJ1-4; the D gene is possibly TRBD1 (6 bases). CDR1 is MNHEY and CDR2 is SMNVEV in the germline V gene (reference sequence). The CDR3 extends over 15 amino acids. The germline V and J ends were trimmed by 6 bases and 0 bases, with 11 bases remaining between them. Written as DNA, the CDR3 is TGTGCCAGCAGCCGGGAGGGGGCAACTAATGAAAAACTGTTTTTT. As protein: CASSREGATNEKLFF.

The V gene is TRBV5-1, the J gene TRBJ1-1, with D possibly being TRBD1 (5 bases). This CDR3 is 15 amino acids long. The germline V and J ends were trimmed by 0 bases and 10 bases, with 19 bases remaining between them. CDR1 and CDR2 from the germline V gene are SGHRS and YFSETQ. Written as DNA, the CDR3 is TGCGCCAGCAGCTTGGATGGAGGGGAGGGCTGGGGAGCTTTCTTT. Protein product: CASSLDGGEGWGAFF.

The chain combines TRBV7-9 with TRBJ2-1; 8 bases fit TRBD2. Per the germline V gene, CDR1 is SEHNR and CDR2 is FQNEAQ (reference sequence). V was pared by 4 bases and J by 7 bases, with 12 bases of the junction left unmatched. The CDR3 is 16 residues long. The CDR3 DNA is TGTGCCAGCAGCTCCCCCCTTAGCGGGAAGAGGAATGAGCAGTTCTTC. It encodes CASSSPLSGKRNEQFF. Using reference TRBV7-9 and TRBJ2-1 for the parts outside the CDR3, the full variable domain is DTGVSQNPRHKITKRGQNVTFRCDPISEHNRLYWYRQTLGQGPEFLTYFQNEAQLEKSRLLSDRFSAERPKGSFSTLEIQRTEQGDSAMYLCASSSPLSGKRNEQFFGPGTRLTVL.

In nucleotides, the CDR3 is TGTGCCAGCAGCTCTGAGAAAAGCGATGGTCAGCCCCAGCATTTT. This gives the protein CASSSEKSDGQPQHF. This chain joins TRBV7-9 and TRBJ1-5; D ambiguous. This CDR3 has 15 amino acids. CDR1 and CDR2 (germline): SEHNR, FQNEAQ (reference sequence). Trimming took 4 bases from V and 6 from J, leaving 16 bases between them.

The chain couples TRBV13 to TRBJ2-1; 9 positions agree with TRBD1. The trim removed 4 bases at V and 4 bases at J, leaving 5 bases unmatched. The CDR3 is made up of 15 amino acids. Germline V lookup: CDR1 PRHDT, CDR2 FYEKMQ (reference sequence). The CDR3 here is CASSSYGQGYNEQFF. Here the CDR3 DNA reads TGTGCCAGCAGCTCATACGGACAGGGGTACAATGAGCAGTTCTTC.

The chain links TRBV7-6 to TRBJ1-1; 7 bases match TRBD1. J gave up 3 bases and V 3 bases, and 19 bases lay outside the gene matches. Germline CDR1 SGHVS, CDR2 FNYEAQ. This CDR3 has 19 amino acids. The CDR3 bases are TGTGCCAGCAGCTTTGCACCCCCCTACAGGGGCGCAGGGGACACTGAAGCTTTCTTT. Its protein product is CASSFAPPYRGAGDTEAFF.

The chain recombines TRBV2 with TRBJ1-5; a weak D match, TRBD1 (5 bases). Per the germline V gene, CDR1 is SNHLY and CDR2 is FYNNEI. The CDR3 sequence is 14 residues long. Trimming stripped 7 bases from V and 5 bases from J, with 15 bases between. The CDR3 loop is CASKDGQGDQPQHF. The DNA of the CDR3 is TGTGCCAGCAAGGACGGGCAGGGTGATCAGCCCCAGCATTTT.

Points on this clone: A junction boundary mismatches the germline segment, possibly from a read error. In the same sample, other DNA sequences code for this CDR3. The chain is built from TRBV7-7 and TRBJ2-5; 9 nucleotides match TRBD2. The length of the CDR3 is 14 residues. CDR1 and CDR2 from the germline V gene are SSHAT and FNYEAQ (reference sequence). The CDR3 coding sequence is TGTGCTAGCAGCTTACTAGCGGGCCAAGAGACCCAGTACTTC. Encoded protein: CASSLLAGQETQYF.

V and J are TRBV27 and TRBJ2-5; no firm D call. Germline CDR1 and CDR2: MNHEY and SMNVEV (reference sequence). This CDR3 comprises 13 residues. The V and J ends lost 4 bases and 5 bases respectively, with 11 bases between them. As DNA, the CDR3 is TGTGCCAGCAGTTCTAGGGTTGACGAGACCCAGTACTTC. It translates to CASSSRVDETQYF.

This CDR3 is CASSPDSFQPQHF. The CDR3 DNA is TGTGCCAGCAGCCCCGACAGCTTTCAGCCCCAGCATTTT. The rearrangement joins TRBV28 to TRBJ1-5; D possibly corresponds to TRBD1 (5 bases). Germline V CDR1 and CDR2: MDHEN, SYDVKM. CDR3 length: 13 amino acids. V was cut by 6 bases and J by 6 bases, with 12 bases left in between. Variable domain in full (rest from reference TRBV28 and TRBJ1-5): DVKVTQSSRYLVKRTGEKVFLECVQDMDHENMFWYRQDPGLGLRLIYFSYDVKMKEKGDIPEGYSVSREKKERFSLILESASTNQTSMYLCASSPDSFQPQHFGDGTRLSIL.

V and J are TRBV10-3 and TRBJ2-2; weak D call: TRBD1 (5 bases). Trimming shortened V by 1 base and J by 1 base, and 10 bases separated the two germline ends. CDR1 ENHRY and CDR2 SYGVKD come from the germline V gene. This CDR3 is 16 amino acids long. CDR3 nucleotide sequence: TGTGCCATCAGTGAGTTGACGCAGGGGAACACCGGGGAGCTGTTTTTT. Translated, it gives CAISELTQGNTGELFF.

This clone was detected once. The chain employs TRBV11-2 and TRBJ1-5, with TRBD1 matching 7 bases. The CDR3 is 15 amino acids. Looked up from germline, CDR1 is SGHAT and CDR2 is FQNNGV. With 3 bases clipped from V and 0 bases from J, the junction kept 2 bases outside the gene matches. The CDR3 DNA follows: TGTGCCAGCAGCTTGGCAGGGGGTAGCAATCAGCCCCAGCATTTT. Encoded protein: CASSLAGGSNQPQHF.

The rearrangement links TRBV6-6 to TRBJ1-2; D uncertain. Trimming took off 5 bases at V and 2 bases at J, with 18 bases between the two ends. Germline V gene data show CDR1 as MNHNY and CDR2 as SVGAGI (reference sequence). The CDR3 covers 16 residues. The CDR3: CASSPSGEGLNYGYTF. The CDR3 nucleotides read TGTGCCAGCAGTCCCTCTGGGGAGGGTCTGAACTATGGCTACACCTTC.

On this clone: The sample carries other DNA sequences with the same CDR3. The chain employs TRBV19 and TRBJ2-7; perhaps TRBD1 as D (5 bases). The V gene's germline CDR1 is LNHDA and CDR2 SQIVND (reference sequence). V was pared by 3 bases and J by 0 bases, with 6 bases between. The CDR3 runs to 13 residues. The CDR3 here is CASSMTASYEQYF. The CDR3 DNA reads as TGTGCCAGTAGTATGACAGCCTCCTACGAGCAGTACTTC.